One T cell receptor (beta chain) is described in this entry. Its antigen remains unidentified. Germline loops: CDR1 ENHRY, CDR2 SYGVKD. V dropped 6 bases and J dropped 5 bases, with 8 bases sitting between them. This CDR3 comprises 11 residues. The data stem from a study of post-analysis software for immune sequencing data. Study at large: Patients with relapsing-remitting, secondary progressive and progressive-relapsing multiple sclerosis courses were all represented. General study points: By F measure, strong co-clustering occurred among samples prepared in the same batch. TRBV5-6, TRBV5-1 and TRBV20-1 were among five TRBV segments more frequent in patients than controls.

Prepared TCR beta cDNA libraries contained unique molecular identifiers. TCRdb reprocessed the PCR reads with MiXCR, giving one entry per CDR3 protein. The sample lists about 430,000 distinct CDR3 sequences, approximately 42% occurring once. The sample consisted of blood. The V and J genes are TRBV10-3 and TRBJ2-7, with TRBD2 as a possible D gene (6 bases). The clonotype was recovered from a girl aged 2-10 years with multiple sclerosis. Written as DNA, the CDR3 is TGTGCCATCAGCCCTAGCGACGAGCAGTACTTC. It translates to CAISPSDEQYF.